The 30 T cell receptor beta chains in this list originate from one sample, sequenced in a study of control samples from healthy donors and cancer patients. TCRdb's table, derived via immunoSEQ multiplex PCR, lists solely in-frame clones and lacks some. The profile covers some 130,000 clones, with 75% to 95% appearing a single time and about 2.5% taken by the ten largest. The specimen was blood. The origin of the receptors is a middle-aged man in good health.

The genes are TRBV18 and TRBJ2-3, with a tentative D call TRBD1 (6 bases). The germline gives CDR1 KGHSH, CDR2 LQKENI. This CDR3 comprises 16 residues. V shed 3 bases and J shed 4 bases, with 17 bases lying between them. For the CDR3, the DNA is TGTGCCAGCTCACCCCTAGGGGGACATCGTCCAGATACGCAGTATTTT. This gives the protein CASSPLGGHRPDTQYF.

The chain couples TRBV12-3 or TRBV12-4 to TRBJ2-1; possible D gene TRBD2, 6 bases. The CDR3 is 11 residues long. V was cut by 7 bases and J by 10 bases, with 11 bases left in between. This CDR3 is CASTVRDEQFF. The DNA for the CDR3 is TGTGCCAGCACCGTGCGGGACGAGCAGTTCTTC.

The chain employs TRBV10-2 and TRBJ2-3; D tentatively fits TRBD1 or TRBD2 (6 bases each). V lost 9 bases and J lost 5, with 21 bases in between. This CDR3 is built from 15 residues. The germline gives CDR1 WSHSY, CDR2 SAAADI. CDR3 region: CASNRGAGVGDTQYF. CDR3 nucleotide sequence: TGCGCCAGTAATAGGGGGGCAGGGGTTGGAGATACGCAGTATTTT.

This clone was detected once. The chain links TRBV29-1 to TRBJ1-2; a possible D gene is TRBD1 (6 bases). This CDR3 is 10 amino acids long. Trimming took off 5 bases at V and 6 bases at J, with 7 bases between the two ends. Germline values: CDR1 SQVTM, CDR2 ANQGSEA. CDR3: CSVPGDGYTF. The CDR3 DNA reads TGCAGCGTTCCAGGGGATGGCTACACCTTC.

The J gene is TRBJ2-3, the V gene TRBV18; 7 bases fit TRBD1. After removal of 0 bases from V and 6 bases from J, the junction contained 9 bases not matched to a gene. Per germline, CDR1 KGHSH and CDR2 LQKENI. The CDR3 is 16 amino acids. The CDR3 loop reads CASSPPHRGSGDTQYF. The CDR3 bases are TGTGCCAGCTCACCACCGCACAGGGGTTCGGGGGATACGCAGTATTTT.

The chain recombines TRBV6-6 with TRBJ1-2, with D possibly TRBD1 on 5 matching bases. Germline-derived CDR1 and CDR2 are MNHNY and SVGAGI (reference sequence). This CDR3 spans 14 amino acids. Trimming stripped 8 bases from V and 8 bases from J, with 21 bases between. The CDR3, as DNA: TGTGCCAGCTGGGGGTCAAACGGGCTAGGCGGCTACACCTTC. Translation: CASWGSNGLGGYTF.

This sequence joins TRBV9 and TRBJ2-1, with TRBD1 matching over 7 bases. Trimming removed 6 bases from V and 8 bases from J; junction bases left unmatched: 8. CDR1 is SGDLS, CDR2 YYNGEE, per germline. The CDR3 is 13 residues long. DNA for the CDR3: TGTGCCAGCAACCCACAGGGGTTGGATGAGCAGTTCTTC. Amino acids: CASNPQGLDEQFF.

V gene TRBV2 combines with J gene TRBJ2-2, with 7 positions matching TRBD1. The CDR3 is 14 amino acids. Trimming at V came to 8 bases and at J to 3 bases, leaving 6 bases not matched to a gene. Germline V gene lookup returns CDR1 SNHLY and CDR2 FYNNEI. The CDR3 DNA reads as TGTGCCAGCGTAGGGCAGGGGGACACCGGGGAGCTGTTTTTT. The encoded protein is CASVGQGDTGELFF.

The chain has TRBV3-1 (or the pseudogene TRBV3-2) and TRBJ1-2; D might be TRBD1 (5 bases). Trimming left V 0 bases short and J 3 bases short, with 5 bases between. The CDR3 is made up of 13 amino acids. Germline CDR1 and CDR2: LGHDT and YNNKEL (reference sequence). CDR3 sequence: CASSQDRDYGYTF. CDR3 DNA: TGTGCCAGCAGCCAAGACAGGGACTATGGCTACACCTTC.

V gene TRBV7-3 combines with J gene TRBJ2-1, with D perhaps matching TRBD2 (6 bases). Germline loops: CDR1 SGHTA, CDR2 FQGTGA. The CDR3 spans 15 residues. V gave up 5 bases and J gave up 0 bases, with 11 bases separating them. The CDR3 here is CASSRGGSSYNEQFF. CDR3 nucleotide sequence: TGTGCCAGCAGCCGGGGAGGTAGCTCCTACAATGAGCAGTTCTTC.

The gene calls are TRBV6-5 and TRBJ1-3; D is perhaps TRBD1 (5 bases). The CDR3 runs 14 residues. The germline V gene has CDR1 MNHEY and CDR2 SVGAGI. Trimming shortened V by 8 bases and J by 0 bases, and 11 bases separated the two germline ends. The CDR3 spells CASGQGGSGNTIYF. DNA of the CDR3: TGTGCCAGCGGCCAGGGAGGCTCTGGAAACACCATATATTTT.

The CDR3 DNA reads TGTGCCAGCAGTGAACGGGGGACAGGGGGCTACAATGAGCAGTTCTTC. Translating gives CASSERGTGGYNEQFF. This chain uses TRBV6-4 with TRBJ2-1, with 11 bases matching TRBD1. After removal of 3 bases from V and 3 bases from J, the junction contained 4 bases not matched to a gene. CDR3 length equals 16 residues. Germline V gene data show CDR1 as MRHNA and CDR2 as SNTAGT.

This chain's CDR3 is CASSIRQGNSPLHF. The DNA for the CDR3 is TGCGCCAGCAGCATAAGACAGGGTAATTCACCCCTCCACTTT. The chain carries TRBV5-1 and TRBJ1-6; 7 bases fit TRBD1. With 4 bases clipped from V and 6 bases from J, the junction kept 4 bases outside the gene matches. This CDR3 is 14 amino acids long. Germline V CDR1 and CDR2: SGHRS, YFSETQ.

V is TRBV2 and J is TRBJ2-3; no firm D call. Germline values: CDR1 SNHLY, CDR2 FYNNEI. The CDR3 is 15 residues long. V was pared by 5 bases and J by 2 bases, with 14 bases between. The CDR3 sequence is CASSSDRVSTDTQYF. CDR3 DNA sequence: TGTGCCAGCAGTTCCGACCGGGTTTCCACAGATACGCAGTATTTT.

The J gene is TRBJ2-3, the V gene TRBV9; 14 nucleotides match TRBD2. The germline V gene has CDR1 SGDLS and CDR2 YYNGEE. Trimming removed 2 bases from V and 3 bases from J; junction bases left unmatched: 8. The CDR3 sequence is 18 residues long. The CDR3 bases are TGTGCCAGCAGCGTTGGGACTAGCGGGGGCCCCCTTACAGATACGCAGTATTTT. This encodes CASSVGTSGGPLTDTQYF.

V usage is TRBV6-5 and J usage is TRBJ2-7, with 9 nucleotides matching TRBD1. Germline CDR1 and CDR2: MNHEY and SVGAGI. This CDR3 is 14 amino acids long. V trimming: 6 bases; J trimming: 3 bases; junction bases outside the gene matches: 6. The CDR3, as DNA: TGTGCCAGCAGCCGGGACAGGGACCTCTACGAGCAGTACTTC. Translation: CASSRDRDLYEQYF.

V and J are TRBV10-1 and TRBJ1-1; the match to TRBD1 covers 9 bases. J lost 6 bases, V lost 6 bases, and 8 bases had no gene match. The CDR3 runs to 14 residues. CDR1 and CDR2 (germline): WNHNN, SYGVQD (reference sequence). The CDR3 protein is CASSGDRETAEAFF. DNA of the CDR3: TGCGCCAGCAGCGGGGACAGGGAAACGGCTGAAGCTTTCTTT.

This clone has a single count. The rearrangement joins TRBV11-3 to TRBJ2-1, with D hard to call. Germline CDR1 is SGHNT and CDR2 is YENEEA. CDR3 length: 16 amino acids. Trimming pared 5 bases from V and 3 bases from J, leaving 17 bases between. As DNA, the CDR3 is TGTGCCAGCAGCGTAGGTTACAAAGATTACTACAATGAGCAGTTCTTC. Its protein is CASSVGYKDYYNEQFF.

The chain uses TRBV28 and TRBJ2-5; tentative D call: TRBD1 (6 bases). Trimming took off 5 bases at V and 3 bases at J, with 10 bases between the two ends. Germline CDR1 is MDHEN and CDR2 is SYDVKM. The CDR3 has 13 amino acids. The CDR3 sequence is CASSGYREETQYF. DNA of the CDR3: TGTGCCAGCAGTGGATACAGGGAAGAGACCCAGTACTTC. Supplemented by reference TRBV28 and TRBJ2-5, the full variable domain reads DVKVTQSSRYLVKRTGEKVFLECVQDMDHENMFWYRQDPGLGLRLIYFSYDVKMKEKGDIPEGYSVSREKKERFSLILESASTNQTSMYLCASSGYREETQYFGPGTRLLVL.

The chain is built from TRBV9 and TRBJ1-3; D remains ambiguous. CDR3 length equals 14 residues. CDR1 and CDR2 (germline): SGDLS, YYNGEE. V dropped 0 bases and J dropped 0 bases, with 4 bases sitting between them. The CDR3 sequence is CASSVDSSGNTIYF. In DNA, the CDR3 is TGTGCCAGCAGCGTAGATAGCTCTGGAAACACCATATATTTT. Supplemented by reference TRBV9 and TRBJ1-3, the full variable domain reads DSGVTQTPKHLITATGQRVTLRCSPRSGDLSVYWYQQSLDQGLQFLIQYYNGEERAKGNILERFSAQQFPDLHSELNLSSLELGDSALYFCASSVDSSGNTIYFGEGSWLTVV.

The rearrangement joins TRBV5-8 to TRBJ1-2; maybe TRBD1 (5 bases). The CDR3 length is 16 residues. V was clipped by 3 bases and J by 5 bases, with 20 bases between them. Germline CDR1 reads SGHTS; CDR2 reads YDEGEE. The CDR3 region is CASSWGRGSLGYGYTF. Here the CDR3 DNA reads TGTGCCAGCAGCTGGGGACGGGGTTCATTGGGGTATGGCTACACCTTC.

This chain links TRBV2 with TRBJ2-2; D might be TRBD2 (6 bases). The CDR3 covers 15 residues. Germline lookup yields CDR1 SNHLY and CDR2 FYNNEI. V dropped 7 bases and J dropped 4 bases, with 16 bases sitting between them. The chain's CDR3 is CASTPGAGTTGELFF. The CDR3 coding sequence is TGTGCCAGCACCCCTGGGGCGGGAACCACCGGGGAGCTGTTTTTT.

V and J are TRBV11-2 and TRBJ2-5; D may match TRBD1 or TRBD2 (6 bases each). Between the trimmed V and J ends, which lost 5 bases and 5 bases, there was a span of 15 bases. Germline V lookup: CDR1 SGHAT, CDR2 FQNNGV. This CDR3 contains 14 residues. The CDR3, as DNA: TGTGCCAGCAGCCCCCAAGGGGGGCGGGAGACCCAGTACTTC. Encoded protein: CASSPQGGRETQYF.

This clone was picked up one time. This chain connects TRBV7-9 to TRBJ1-1, with D maybe TRBD1 (5 bases). Per the germline V gene, CDR1 is SEHNR and CDR2 is FQNEAQ (reference sequence). Between the trimmed V and J ends, which lost 3 bases and 0 bases, there was a span of 20 bases. CDR3 length: 18 amino acids. The CDR3 sequence is CASSFPRRASGMNTEAFF. In nucleotides, the CDR3 is TGTGCCAGCAGCTTCCCCCGTCGGGCTTCAGGGATGAACACTGAAGCTTTCTTT.

The CDR3 DNA follows: TGTGCCAGTGGCCTAGCGGGGGGAGGGGATACGCAGTATTTT. Its protein product is CASGLAGGGDTQYF. The chain combines TRBV19 with TRBJ2-3; 11 bases are shared with TRBD2. V lost 8 bases to trimming and J lost 6 bases; unmatched junction nucleotides: 7. Germline-derived CDR1 and CDR2 are LNHDA and SQIVND (reference sequence). This CDR3 has 14 amino acids.

The chain combines TRBV29-1 with TRBJ2-5; unclear D gene. Germline values: CDR1 SQVTM, CDR2 ANQGSEA. There are 11 residues in the CDR3. Trimming removed 2 bases at V and 5 bases at J, with 6 bases between. The CDR3 protein is CSVELGETQYF. The CDR3 bases are TGCAGCGTTGAATTGGGGGAGACCCAGTACTTC.

This clone has just one count. The chain joins TRBV13 to TRBJ2-7, with D possibly matching TRBD1 (6 bases). Germline CDR1 PRHDT, CDR2 FYEKMQ (reference sequence). V was pared by 5 bases and J by 4 bases, with 15 bases between. CDR3 length: 14 amino acids. CDR3 residues: CASSPGDQSYEQYF. The CDR3, as DNA: TGTGCCAGCAGCCCAGGGGACCAATCATACGAGCAGTACTTC.

This clone came up once. This chain joins TRBV27 and TRBJ1-6, with D possibly being TRBD1 (6 bases). V lost 5 bases and J 10 bases, leaving 12 bases between the germline ends. CDR1 MNHEY and CDR2 SMNVEV come from the germline V gene (reference sequence). This CDR3 comprises 13 residues. Here the CDR3 reads CASSRTGNSPLHF. DNA for the CDR3: TGTGCCAGCAGTCGAACAGGGAACTCACCCCTCCACTTT.

The chain recombines TRBV6-5 with TRBJ2-7; D call uncertain. There are 13 residues in the CDR3. V shed 2 bases and J shed 2 bases, with 7 bases lying between them. Germline lookup yields CDR1 MNHEY and CDR2 SVGAGI. The CDR3 DNA sequence: TGTGCCAGCAGTTACGCACAGACCTACGAGCAGTACTTC. This translates into CASSYAQTYEQYF.

CDR3 region: CASATNGASGHNEQFF. CDR3 in DNA: TGTGCCAGCGCCACCAACGGGGCTAGCGGCCACAATGAGCAGTTCTTC. The V and J genes are TRBV27 and TRBJ2-1; 7 nucleotides agree with TRBD2. This CDR3 comprises 16 residues. After removal of 8 bases from V and 5 bases from J, the junction contained 15 bases not matched to a gene. Per germline, CDR1 MNHEY and CDR2 SMNVEV (reference sequence).